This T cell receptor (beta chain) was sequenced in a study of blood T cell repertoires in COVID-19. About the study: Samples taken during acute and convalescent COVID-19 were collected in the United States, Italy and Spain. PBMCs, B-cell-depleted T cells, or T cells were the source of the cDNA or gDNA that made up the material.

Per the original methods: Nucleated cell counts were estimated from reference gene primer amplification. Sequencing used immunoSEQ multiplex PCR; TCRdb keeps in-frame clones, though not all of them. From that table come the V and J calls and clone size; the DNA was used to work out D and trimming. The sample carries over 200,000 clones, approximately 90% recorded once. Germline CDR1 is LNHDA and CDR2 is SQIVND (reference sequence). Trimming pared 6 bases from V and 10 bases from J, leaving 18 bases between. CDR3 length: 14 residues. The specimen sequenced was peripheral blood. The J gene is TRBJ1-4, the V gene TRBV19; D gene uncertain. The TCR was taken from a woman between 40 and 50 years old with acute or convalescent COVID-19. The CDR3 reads CASSTKRGPAKLFF. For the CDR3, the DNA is TGTGCCAGTAGCACCAAGAGAGGGCCGGCAAAACTGTTTTTT.